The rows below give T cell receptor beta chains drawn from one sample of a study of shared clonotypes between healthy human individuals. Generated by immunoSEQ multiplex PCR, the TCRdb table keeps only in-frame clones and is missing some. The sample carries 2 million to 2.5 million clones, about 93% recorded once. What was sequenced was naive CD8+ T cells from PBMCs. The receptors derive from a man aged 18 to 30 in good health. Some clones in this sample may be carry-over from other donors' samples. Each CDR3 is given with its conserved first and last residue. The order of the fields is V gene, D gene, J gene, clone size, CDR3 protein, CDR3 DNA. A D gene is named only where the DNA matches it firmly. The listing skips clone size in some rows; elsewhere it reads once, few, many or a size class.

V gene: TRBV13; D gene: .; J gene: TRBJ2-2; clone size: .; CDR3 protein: CASSLVENTGELFF; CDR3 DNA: TGTGCCAGCAGCTTAGTCGAGAACACCGGGGAGCTGTTTTTT
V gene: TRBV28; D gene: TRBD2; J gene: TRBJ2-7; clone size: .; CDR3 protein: CASSSPGDYYEQYF; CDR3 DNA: TGTGCCAGCAGTTCCCCCGGGGACTACTACGAGCAGTACTTC
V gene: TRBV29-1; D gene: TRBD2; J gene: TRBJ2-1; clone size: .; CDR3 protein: CSVERAGVAYNEQFF; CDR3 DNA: TGCAGCGTTGAAAGAGCGGGAGTAGCATACAATGAGCAGTTCTTC
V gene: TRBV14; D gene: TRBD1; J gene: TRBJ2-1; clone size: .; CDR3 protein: CASSRRTGRMNEQFF; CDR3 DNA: TGTGCCAGCAGCCGACGGACAGGGAGGATGAATGAGCAGTTCTTC
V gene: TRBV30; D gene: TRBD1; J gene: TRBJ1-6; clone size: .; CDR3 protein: CAWSPVSRTGRFWNSPLHF; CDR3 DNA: TGTGCCTGGAGCCCGGTGAGCAGGACAGGCCGTTTTTGGAATTCACCCCTCCACTTT
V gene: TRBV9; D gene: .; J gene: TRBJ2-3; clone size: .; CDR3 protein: CASSGRLSSTDTQYF; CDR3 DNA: TGTGCCAGCAGCGGCCGGCTATCCAGCACAGATACGCAGTATTTT
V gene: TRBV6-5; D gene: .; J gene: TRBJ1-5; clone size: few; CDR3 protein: CASSARDKINQPQHF; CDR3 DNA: TGTGCCAGCAGTGCCCGGGACAAAATAAATCAGCCCCAGCATTTT
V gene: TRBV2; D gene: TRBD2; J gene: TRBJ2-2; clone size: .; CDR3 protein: CASSVYKKGLAGPTNTGELFF; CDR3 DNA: TGTGCCAGCAGTGTTTATAAGAAGGGACTAGCGGGGCCTACGAACACCGGGGAGCTGTTTTTT
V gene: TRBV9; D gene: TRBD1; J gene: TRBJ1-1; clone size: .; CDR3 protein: CASSGTGFNTEAFF; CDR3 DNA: TGTGCCAGCAGCGGGACAGGTTTTAACACTGAAGCTTTCTTT
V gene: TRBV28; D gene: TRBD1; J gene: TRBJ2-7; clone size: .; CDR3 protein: CASSRGLAGSYEQYF; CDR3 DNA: TGTGCCAGCAGTAGGGGGCTAGCAGGCTCCTACGAGCAGTACTTC
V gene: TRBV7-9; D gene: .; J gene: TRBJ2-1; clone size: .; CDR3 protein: CASSYMGEWFF; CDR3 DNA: TGTGCCAGCAGCTACATGGGGGAGTGGTTCTTC
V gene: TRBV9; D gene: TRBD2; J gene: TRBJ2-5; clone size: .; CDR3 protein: CASSVWGLAGGTDQETQYF; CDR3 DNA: TGTGCCAGCAGCGTATGGGGACTAGCGGGAGGAACGGACCAAGAGACCCAGTACTTC
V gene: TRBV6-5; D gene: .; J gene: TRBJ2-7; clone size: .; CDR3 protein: CASSPRGRGSYEQYF; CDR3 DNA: TGTGCCAGCAGCCCGCGGGGGCGGGGCTCCTACGAGCAGTACTTC
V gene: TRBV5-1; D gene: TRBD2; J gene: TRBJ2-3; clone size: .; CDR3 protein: CASSSWALGRVDTQYF; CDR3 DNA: TGCGCCAGCAGTTCCTGGGCCCTCGGGAGGGTAGATACGCAGTATTTT
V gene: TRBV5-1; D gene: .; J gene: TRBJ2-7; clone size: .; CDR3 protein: CASSPPTVDEQYF; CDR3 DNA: TGCGCCAGCAGCCCACCAACAGTTGACGAGCAGTACTTC
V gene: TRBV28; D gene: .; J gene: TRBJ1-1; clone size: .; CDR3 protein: CASSSRVLGTEAFF; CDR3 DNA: TGTGCCAGCAGTAGCCGGGTCTTGGGCACTGAAGCTTTCTTT
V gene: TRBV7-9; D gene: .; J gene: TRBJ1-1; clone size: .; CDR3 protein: CACEGRNTEAFF; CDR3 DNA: TGTGCCTGTGAGGGCAGGAACACTGAAGCTTTCTTT
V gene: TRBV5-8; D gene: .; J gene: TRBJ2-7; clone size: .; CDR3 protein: CASSLQDYEQYF; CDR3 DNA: TGTGCCAGCAGCTTGCAGGATTACGAGCAGTACTTC
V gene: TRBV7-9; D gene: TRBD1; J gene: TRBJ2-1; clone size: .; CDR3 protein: CASSSGTENPFF; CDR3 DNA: TGTGCCAGCAGCTCGGGGACAGAAAATCCGTTCTTC
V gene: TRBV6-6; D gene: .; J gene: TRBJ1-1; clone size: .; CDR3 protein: CASSQGHRHEAFF; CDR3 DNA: TGTGCCAGCAGCCAGGGACACAGACATGAAGCTTTCTTT
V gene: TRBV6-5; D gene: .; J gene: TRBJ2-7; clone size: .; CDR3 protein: CASSYGAPYEQYF; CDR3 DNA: TGTGCCAGCAGTTACGGGGCCCCCTACGAGCAGTACTTC
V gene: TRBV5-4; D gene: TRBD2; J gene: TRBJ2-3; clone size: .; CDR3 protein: CASSSTSGALLNTQYF; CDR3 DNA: TGTGCCAGCAGCTCAACTAGCGGGGCCCTTTTGAATACGCAGTATTTT
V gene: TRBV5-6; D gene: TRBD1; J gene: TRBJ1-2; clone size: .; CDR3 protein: CASSQSTLKGGYGHTF; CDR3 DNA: TGTGCCAGCAGCCAATCGACCCTTAAAGGGGGCTATGGCCACACCTTC
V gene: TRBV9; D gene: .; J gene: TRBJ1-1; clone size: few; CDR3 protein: CASSVAGNTEAFF; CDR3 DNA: TGTGCCAGCAGCGTAGCCGGGAACACTGAAGCTTTCTTT